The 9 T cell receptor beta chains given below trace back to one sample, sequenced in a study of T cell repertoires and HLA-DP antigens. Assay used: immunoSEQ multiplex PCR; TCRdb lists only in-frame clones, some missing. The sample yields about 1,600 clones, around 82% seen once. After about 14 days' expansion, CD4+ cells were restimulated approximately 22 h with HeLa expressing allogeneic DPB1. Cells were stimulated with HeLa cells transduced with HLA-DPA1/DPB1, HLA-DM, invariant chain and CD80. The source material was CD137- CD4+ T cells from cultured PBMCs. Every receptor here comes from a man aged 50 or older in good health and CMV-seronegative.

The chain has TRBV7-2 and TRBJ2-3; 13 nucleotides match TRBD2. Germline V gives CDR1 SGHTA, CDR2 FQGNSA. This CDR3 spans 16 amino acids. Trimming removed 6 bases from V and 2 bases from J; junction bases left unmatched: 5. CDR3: CASRLAGGTPTDTQYF. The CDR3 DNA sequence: TGTGCCAGCAGACTAGCGGGAGGGACCCCCACAGATACGCAGTATTTT.

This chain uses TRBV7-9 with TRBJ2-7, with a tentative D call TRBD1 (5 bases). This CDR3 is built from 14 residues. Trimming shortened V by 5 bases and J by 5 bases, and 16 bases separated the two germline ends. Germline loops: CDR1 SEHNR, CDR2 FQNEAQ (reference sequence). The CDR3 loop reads CASSPPGNGNEQYF. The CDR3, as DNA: TGTGCCAGCAGCCCGCCAGGGAATGGGAACGAGCAGTACTTC.

The CDR3: CASSRGEWTDTQYF. In DNA form, the CDR3 reads TGCGCCAGCAGCCGGGGAGAATGGACAGATACGCAGTATTTT. The chain uses TRBV5-1 and TRBJ2-3, with D perhaps matching TRBD2 (5 bases). The CDR3 is made up of 14 amino acids. Trimming left V 4 bases short and J 3 bases short, with 12 bases between. Per germline, CDR1 SGHRS and CDR2 YFSETQ.

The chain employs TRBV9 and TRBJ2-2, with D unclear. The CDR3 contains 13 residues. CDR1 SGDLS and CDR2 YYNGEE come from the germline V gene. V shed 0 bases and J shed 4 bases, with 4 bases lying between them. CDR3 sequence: CASSVAGTGELFF. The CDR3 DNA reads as TGTGCCAGCAGCGTAGCAGGCACCGGGGAGCTGTTTTTT.

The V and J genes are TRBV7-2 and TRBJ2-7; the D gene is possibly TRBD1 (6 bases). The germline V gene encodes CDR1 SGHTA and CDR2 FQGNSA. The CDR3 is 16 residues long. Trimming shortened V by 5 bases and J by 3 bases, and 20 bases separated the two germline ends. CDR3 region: CASSTLRGQGNYEQYF. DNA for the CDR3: TGTGCCAGCAGCACCCTTCGCGGGCAGGGGAACTACGAGCAGTACTTC.

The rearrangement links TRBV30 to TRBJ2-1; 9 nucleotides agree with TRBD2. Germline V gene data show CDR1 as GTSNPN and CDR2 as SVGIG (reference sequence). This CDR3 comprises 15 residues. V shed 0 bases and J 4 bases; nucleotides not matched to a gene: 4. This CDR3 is CAWSVLAGPYNEQFF. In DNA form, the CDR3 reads TGTGCCTGGAGTGTCCTAGCGGGGCCATACAATGAGCAGTTCTTC.

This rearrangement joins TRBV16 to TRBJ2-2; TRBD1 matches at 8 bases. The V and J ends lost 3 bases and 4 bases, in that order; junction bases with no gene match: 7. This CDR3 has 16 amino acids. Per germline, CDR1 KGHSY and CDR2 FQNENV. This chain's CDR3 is CASSHGQGVSTGELFF. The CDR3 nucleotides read TGTGCCAGCAGCCATGGACAGGGCGTTAGCACCGGGGAGCTGTTTTTT.

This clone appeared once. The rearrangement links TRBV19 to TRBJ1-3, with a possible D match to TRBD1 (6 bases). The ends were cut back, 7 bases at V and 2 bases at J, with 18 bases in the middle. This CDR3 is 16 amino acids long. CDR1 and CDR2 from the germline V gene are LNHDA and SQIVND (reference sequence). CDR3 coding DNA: TGTGCCAGTACTCAGGAATGGGGGGCTGCTGGAAACACCATATATTTT. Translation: CASTQEWGAAGNTIYF. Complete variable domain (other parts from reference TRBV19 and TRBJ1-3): DGGITQSPKYLFRKEGQNVTLSCEQNLNHDAMYWYRQDPGQGLRLIYYSQIVNDFQKGDIAEGYSVSREKKESFPLTVTSAQKNPTAFYLCASTQEWGAAGNTIYFGEGSWLTVV.

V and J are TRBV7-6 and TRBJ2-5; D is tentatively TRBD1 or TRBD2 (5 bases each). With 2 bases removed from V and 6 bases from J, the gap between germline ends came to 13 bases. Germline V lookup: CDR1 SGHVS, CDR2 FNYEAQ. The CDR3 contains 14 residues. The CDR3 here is CASSLSSQGQTQYF. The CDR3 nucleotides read TGTGCCAGCAGCTTATCTTCCCAGGGACAGACCCAGTACTTC. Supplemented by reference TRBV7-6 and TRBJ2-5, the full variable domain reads GAGVSQSPRYKVTKRGQDVALRCDPISGHVSLYWYRQALGQGPEFLTYFNYEAQQDKSGLPNDRFSAERPEGSISTLTIQRTEQRDSAMYRCASSLSSQGQTQYFGPGTRLLVL.